These T cell receptor beta chains were read from a single sample in a study of regulatory T cells in long-lasting Graves disease. From the multiplex PCR reads, TCRdb called clonotypes with MiXCR, one entry per CDR3 protein. The sample has over 650,000 distinct CDR3 sequences, approximately 29% seen once. Sequenced here: peripheral blood mononuclear cells (PBMCs), sampled when the disease was refractory, from a patient treated with antithyroid drugs. The receptors were gathered from a female donor with Graves disease. Each CDR3 is given with its conserved first and last residue. A D gene is named only where the DNA matches it firmly. Size tells how often a clone was seen (once, few, many) or the class of an expanded clone, and some rows leave it out.

clone size	V gene	J gene	D gene	CDR3 protein	CDR3 DNA
few	TRBV11-2	TRBJ2-7	-	CASSLAGESSYEQYF	TGTGCCAGCAGCTTAGCAGGGGAGAGCTCCTACGAGCAGTACTTC
-	TRBV7-2	TRBJ1-1	-	CASSLDLIGGTEAFF	TGTGCCAGCAGCTTAGACCTGATCGGAGGGACTGAAGCTTTCTTT
-	TRBV19	TRBJ1-5	TRBD1	CASRWGQGVYQPQHF	TGTGCCAGTAGATGGGGACAGGGGGTATATCAGCCCCAGCATTTT
once	TRBV6-6	TRBJ1-1	-	CASSYSRAGSDTEAFF	TGTGCCAGCAGTTACTCGAGGGCAGGGTCAGACACTGAAGCTTTCTTT
-	TRBV28	TRBJ2-5	TRBD2	CASSLDLAGGHQETQYF	TGTGCCAGCAGTTTAGATTTAGCGGGAGGACACCAAGAGACCCAGTACTTC
-	TRBV5-1	TRBJ2-7	-	CASSLVWAENDEQYF	TGCGCCAGCAGCTTGGTTTGGGCAGAAAATGACGAGCAGTACTTC
few	TRBV6-1	TRBJ1-1	-	CASSEARKVTEAFF	TGTGCCAGCAGTGAAGCAAGGAAGGTCACTGAAGCTTTCTTT
once	TRBV19	TRBJ2-2	TRBD2	CASSRSGTSGRLGTGELFF	TGTGCCAGTAGTCGCAGCGGGACTAGCGGGAGGCTCGGCACCGGGGAGCTGTTTTTT
few	TRBV29-1	TRBJ1-2	-	CSVNPGGRGDGYTF	TGCAGCGTTAACCCTGGGGGGCGCGGAGATGGCTACACCTTC
-	TRBV28	TRBJ1-4	-	CASSIVGGDEKLFF	TGTGCCAGCAGCATCGTGGGGGGGGACGAAAAACTGTTTTTT
-	TRBV5-1	TRBJ1-2	-	CASSLTPGEANYGYTF	TGCGCCAGCAGCTTGACGCCAGGGGAAGCTAACTATGGCTACACCTTC
few	TRBV30	TRBJ1-4	TRBD1	CAWSATGGWEKLFF	TGTGCCTGGAGTGCAACAGGGGGCTGGGAAAAACTGTTTTTT
-	TRBV19	TRBJ2-5	TRBD1	CASRGRDLGGETQYF	TGTGCCTCCAGGGGGCGGGACTTAGGGGGAGAGACCCAGTACTTC
-	TRBV28	TRBJ1-4	-	CASSFWEQGGLEKLFF	TGTGCCAGCAGTTTTTGGGAACAGGGTGGTTTGGAAAAACTGTTTTTT
-	TRBV20-1	TRBJ1-2	-	CSARGPDYGYTF	TGCAGTGCTAGAGGGCCGGATTATGGCTACACCTTC
-	TRBV7-9	TRBJ2-4	-	CASSLGGDTKNIQYF	TGTGCCAGCAGCTTAGGTGGGGACACCAAAAACATTCAGTACTTC
many	TRBV27	TRBJ1-2	TRBD1	CASSRGGQGIMSYTF	TGTGCCAGCAGTCGGGGGGGACAGGGGATAATGAGCTACACCTTC
few	TRBV29-1	TRBJ2-5	-	CSVGNAFKTQYF	TGCAGCGTTGGCAACGCCTTCAAGACCCAGTACTTC
-	TRBV9	TRBJ1-1	-	CASSVVGRTEAFF	TGTGCCAGCAGCGTAGTCGGCAGAACTGAAGCTTTCTTT
many	TRBV2	TRBJ1-4	-	CASSQTATTNEKLFF	TGTGCCAGCAGTCAAACAGCGACAACTAATGAAAAACTGTTTTTT
many	TRBV6-1	TRBJ1-2	-	CASSETWGAYGYTF	TGTGCCAGCAGTGAAACGTGGGGGGCCTATGGCTACACCTTC
-	TRBV7-3	TRBJ1-1	-	CASSLTEQGSDTEAFF	TGTGCCAGCAGCTTAACAGAACAGGGTTCGGACACTGAAGCTTTCTTT
once	TRBV5-1	TRBJ1-4	TRBD1	CASSLVGTGELGEKLFF	TGCGCCAGCAGCTTGGTCGGGACAGGGGAATTAGGTGAAAAACTGTTTTTT